This passage covers 25 T cell receptor beta chains from one sample sequenced in a study of patients and donors after allogeneic stem cell transplantation. TCRdb ran MiXCR on the RT-PCR reads and lists one entry per CDR3 protein. The table records some 960,000 distinct CDR3 sequences, roughly 18% of them present only once. The sequencing sample was made of blood, either unsorted or a sorted T cell fraction (not recorded which). These receptors were taken from a human donor who was either an allogeneic HSCT recipient or a stem cell or donor lymphocyte infusion donor (not recorded which). It is not recorded whose cells these are; they may come from a transplant donor.

CDR3 DNA sequence: TGTGCCAGCTCGCCGGGGGCGGAGAGCACAGATACGCAGTATTTT. This translates into CASSPGAESTDTQYF. The chain combines TRBV18 with TRBJ2-3, with D perhaps being TRBD1 or TRBD2 (6 bases each). Trimming removed 6 bases from V and 0 bases from J, with 13 bases in between. CDR3 length: 15 residues. Germline loops: CDR1 KGHSH, CDR2 LQKENI.

This chain links TRBV3-1 with TRBJ2-2; 7 nucleotides agree with TRBD1. V was clipped by 0 bases and J by 4 bases; unmatched bases: 2. Germline lookup yields CDR1 LGHDT and CDR2 YNNKEL (reference sequence). This CDR3 comprises 15 residues. The CDR3 region has the DNA TGTGCCAGCAGCCAAGAAGGGGACAGCACCGGGGAGCTGTTTTTT. It specifies CASSQEGDSTGELFF. Drawing the rest from reference TRBV3-1 and TRBJ2-2, the complete variable domain is DTAVSQTPKYLVTQMGNDKSIKCEQNLGHDTMYWYKQDSKKFLKIMFSYNNKELIINETVPNRFSPKSPDKAHLNLHINSLELGDSAVYFCASSQEGDSTGELFFGEGSRLTVL.

A few counts support this clonotype. The chain has TRBV20-1 and TRBJ2-7; TRBD2 matches 9 bases. Germline CDR1 reads DFQATT; CDR2 reads SNEGSKA (reference sequence). Unmatched junction bases numbered 6, after V lost 0 bases and J lost 3 bases. This CDR3 has 15 residues. DNA of the CDR3: TGCAGTGCTAGAGAACCTGGGACTAGCCTCTACGAGCAGTACTTC. As protein: CSAREPGTSLYEQYF.

This clonotype was counted only a few times. The V and J genes are TRBV9 and TRBJ2-3, with D possibly being TRBD2 (5 bases). The CDR3 consists of 13 residues. Germline-derived CDR1 and CDR2 are SGDLS and YYNGEE. Trimming took 6 bases from V and 1 from J, leaving 9 bases between them. In DNA form, the CDR3 reads TGTGCCAGCAATCCCGGGGGCACAGATACGCAGTATTTT. Residues: CASNPGGTDTQYF.

This sequence joins TRBV20-1 and TRBJ2-3; no firm D call. Trimming stripped 1 base from V and 3 bases from J, with 11 bases between. The CDR3 covers 14 residues. Germline assignment: CDR1 DFQATT and CDR2 SNEGSKA (reference sequence). The CDR3: CSARGPLGTDTQYF. CDR3 sequence (DNA): TGCAGTGCTAGAGGTCCTCTTGGGACAGATACGCAGTATTTT.

The chain couples TRBV7-2 to TRBJ2-2; D gene uncertain. In germline, CDR1 is SGHTA, CDR2 FQGNSA. The CDR3 contains 14 residues. Here the CDR3 reads CARRESINTGELFF. As DNA, the CDR3 is TGTGCGAGAAGGGAATCTATAAACACCGGGGAGCTGTTTTTT.

This clonotype was observed a few times. This rearrangement joins TRBV6-5 to TRBJ1-3; D possibly corresponds to TRBD1 (6 bases). CDR1 and CDR2 (germline): MNHEY, SVGAGI. Trimming pared 4 bases from V and 0 bases from J, leaving 13 bases between. This CDR3 has 16 amino acids. The chain's CDR3 is CASSFQDRPSGNTIYF. The CDR3 nucleotides are TGTGCCAGCAGTTTCCAGGACAGACCCTCTGGAAACACCATATATTTT.

This clonotype was found a few times. The J gene is TRBJ2-7, the V gene TRBV6-1; the match to TRBD1 covers 10 bases. The CDR3 has 15 residues. Germline V lookup: CDR1 MNHNS, CDR2 SASEGT. The V gene end was trimmed by 6 bases and the J gene end by 3 bases; junction bases not matched to a gene: 8. In DNA form, the CDR3 reads TGTGCCAGCAGCACCTCCGGGACAGGGGACTACGAGCAGTACTTC. It translates to CASSTSGTGDYEQYF.

V gene TRBV12-3 or TRBV12-4 combines with J gene TRBJ2-5, with TRBD2 identical over 7 bases. This CDR3 contains 13 residues. V was pared by 3 bases and J by 5 bases, with 3 bases of the junction left unmatched. As DNA, the CDR3 is TGTGCCAGCAGTTTTTGGGGAGGGGAGACCCAGTACTTC. Encoded protein: CASSFWGGETQYF.

This clonotype was seen only a few times. The chain employs TRBV6-1 and TRBJ2-7, with a possible D match to TRBD1 (6 bases). V lost 6 bases and J lost 12, with 21 bases in between. CDR3 length: 13 residues. From germline, CDR1 is MNHNS and CDR2 SASEGT. DNA for the CDR3: TGTGCCAGCAGCCCAACCCGAAGACAGGTAGGGTACTTC. This translates into CASSPTRRQVGYF.

J is TRBJ1-2 and V is TRBV7-9; possible D gene TRBD1, 6 bases. V lost 2 bases and J 4 bases, leaving 11 bases between the germline ends. The length of the CDR3 is 14 residues. Germline CDR1 SEHNR, CDR2 FQNEAQ (reference sequence). DNA for the CDR3: TGTGCCAGCAGCTTAAGGACAGACGGCTATGGCTACACCTTC. Translated: CASSLRTDGYGYTF.

This clonotype has more than one count but fewer than ten. The chain links TRBV20-1 to TRBJ2-1; possible D gene TRBD2, 5 bases. The germline V gene has CDR1 DFQATT and CDR2 SNEGSKA (reference sequence). This CDR3 is 15 amino acids long. CDR3: CSFEVAGTNYNEQFF. DNA of the CDR3: TGCAGCTTTGAGGTCGCGGGCACGAATTACAATGAGCAGTTCTTC.

This clonotype was detected a few times. This rearrangement joins TRBV2 to TRBJ2-3; 10 bases agree with TRBD2. The CDR3 totals 14 residues. CDR1 and CDR2 (germline): SNHLY, FYNNEI. The V gene end was trimmed by 6 bases and the J gene end by 6 bases; junction bases not matched to a gene: 6. In DNA, the CDR3 is TGTGCCAGCAGCCTGGGACTAGCGATGGATACGCAGTATTTT. Its protein product is CASSLGLAMDTQYF.

This clonotype occurred a few times. The chain uses TRBV7-7 and TRBJ1-5, with 7 bases fitting TRBD1. Germline CDR1 is SSHAT and CDR2 is FNYEAQ (reference sequence). This CDR3 is built from 16 residues. Trimming took 0 bases from V and 0 from J; bases not matched to a gene: 2. The chain's CDR3 is CASSLAGTDSNQPQHF. In nucleotides, the CDR3 is TGTGCCAGCAGCTTAGCGGGGACAGATAGCAATCAGCCCCAGCATTTT. The variable domain in full, with the rest retrieved from reference TRBV7-7 and TRBJ1-5, is GAGVSQSPRYKVTKRGQDVTLRCDPISSHATLYWYQQALGQGPEFLTYFNYEAQPDKSGLPSDRFSAERPEGSISTLTIQRTEQRDSAMYRCASSLAGTDSNQPQHFGDGTRLSIL.

This CDR3 is CASSLGRLGYEQYF. CDR3 coding DNA: TGTGCCAGCAGCTTGGGCAGGTTGGGGTACGAGCAGTACTTC. This sequence joins TRBV7-9 and TRBJ2-7, with D hard to call. The V end was cut by 3 bases, the J end by 4 bases, with 13 bases between. There are 14 residues in the CDR3. Germline CDR1 is SEHNR and CDR2 is FQNEAQ (reference sequence).

The chain joins TRBV12-3 or TRBV12-4 to TRBJ2-1, with D unclear. CDR3 length: 14 residues. V was trimmed by 7 bases and J by 7 bases, leaving 17 bases between them. CDR3 amino acids: CASTPKGRPNEQFF. DNA for the CDR3: TGTGCCAGCACTCCCAAAGGTCGCCCTAATGAGCAGTTCTTC.

V and J are TRBV6-1 and TRBJ1-5; D is possibly TRBD1 (6 bases). Between the trimmed V and J ends, which lost 5 bases and 1 base, there was a span of 12 bases. This CDR3 is 15 amino acids long. Germline assignment: CDR1 MNHNS and CDR2 SASEGT. CDR3 nucleotide sequence: TGTGCCAGCAGTAGGGGGAAGGGGAGCAATCAGCCCCAGCATTTT. The encoded protein is CASSRGKGSNQPQHF.

This clonotype occurred a few times. This chain connects TRBV25-1 to TRBJ2-2, with D uncertain. CDR3 length: 13 residues. CDR1 is MGHDK, CDR2 SYGVNS, per germline. V shed 1 base and J shed 6 bases, with 6 bases lying between them. The CDR3 coding sequence is TGTGCCAGCAGTGAATCGAGAGCCGGGGAGCTGTTTTTT. Translation: CASSESRAGELFF. The full variable domain, in which reference TRBV25-1 and TRBJ2-2 provide the parts outside the CDR3, is EADIYQTPRYLVIGTGKKITLECSQTMGHDKMYWYQQDPGMELHLIHYSYGVNSTEKGDLSSESTVSRIRTEHFPLTLESARPSHTSQYLCASSESRAGELFFGEGSRLTVL.

The chain uses TRBV20-1 and TRBJ1-5; D is unclear. The CDR3 loop spans 14 amino acids. The V end was cut by 5 bases, the J end by 5 bases, with 16 bases between. Per the germline V gene, CDR1 is DFQATT and CDR2 is SNEGSKA (reference sequence). The CDR3 DNA follows: TGCAGTGCTGGGAGCACGAGGAGTCATCAGCCCCAGCATTTT. It translates to CSAGSTRSHQPQHF.

This chain links TRBV6-5 with TRBJ1-5, with 9 nucleotides matching TRBD1. V lost 2 bases, J lost 3 bases, and 11 bases stayed unmatched. This CDR3 contains 18 residues. Germline V lookup: CDR1 MNHEY, CDR2 SVGAGI. The CDR3 reads CASSYGGVGQGLNQPQHF. The CDR3 DNA sequence: TGTGCCAGCAGTTACGGAGGGGTGGGACAGGGTCTCAATCAGCCCCAGCATTTT.

The chain carries TRBV24-1 and TRBJ2-1; D may correspond to TRBD1 or TRBD2 (6 bases each). Germline V gene data show CDR1 as KGHDR and CDR2 as SFDVKD. The CDR3 runs 15 residues. The V and J ends lost 5 bases and 3 bases respectively, with 13 bases between them. CDR3 loop: CATSGGGQLYNEQFF. The DNA for the CDR3 is TGTGCCACCAGTGGAGGGGGGCAGCTCTACAATGAGCAGTTCTTC.

The chain joins TRBV7-2 to TRBJ2-7, with D perhaps TRBD2 (5 bases). The CDR3 runs to 15 residues. The germline CDR1 and CDR2 sequences are SGHTA and FQGNSA. Trimming pared 6 bases from V and 0 bases from J, leaving 15 bases between. CDR3 protein: CASSIHTGISYEQYF. CDR3 nucleotides: TGTGCCAGCAGTATACACACGGGGATCTCCTACGAGCAGTACTTC. Based on the CDR3 plus reference TRBV7-2 and TRBJ2-7, the full variable domain is GAGVSQSPSNKVTEKGKDVELRCDPISGHTALYWYRQSLGQGLEFLIYFQGNSAPDKSGLPSDRFSAERTGGSVSTLTIQRTQQEDSAVYLCASSIHTGISYEQYFGPGTRLTVT.

This clonotype was counted a few times. The chain couples TRBV27 to TRBJ2-2; TRBD2 agrees at 8 bases. CDR3 length: 13 amino acids. From germline, CDR1 is MNHEY and CDR2 SMNVEV (reference sequence). Losses at the gene ends were 8 bases for V and 7 bases for J; bases not matched to a gene: 6. The CDR3 DNA reads as TGTGCCAGCCGCGCGGGGGGTGTCGGGGAGCTGTTTTTT. Its protein product is CASRAGGVGELFF.

This sequence joins TRBV7-9 and TRBJ1-5; D gene uncertain. The CDR3 totals 14 residues. Trimming removed 3 bases at V and 8 bases at J, with 14 bases between. Germline CDR1 is SEHNR and CDR2 is FQNEAQ (reference sequence). CDR3 sequence reads: CASSLGPKTEPQHF. CDR3 nucleotides: TGTGCCAGCAGCTTGGGCCCAAAGACGGAGCCCCAGCATTTT.

The gene calls are TRBV20-1 and TRBJ2-1; 11 bases agree with TRBD2. The germline V gene encodes CDR1 DFQATT and CDR2 SNEGSKA (reference sequence). The trim removed 0 bases at V and 9 bases at J, leaving 7 bases unmatched. The CDR3 runs 15 residues. This CDR3 is CSARDLLAGDAEQFF. CDR3 in DNA: TGCAGTGCTAGAGACCTACTAGCGGGAGATGCTGAGCAGTTCTTC.